This T cell receptor beta chain was sequenced in a study of shared clonotypes between healthy human individuals. The CDR3 totals 14 residues. Trimming at V came to 5 bases and at J to 7 bases, leaving 6 bases not matched to a gene. Germline CDR1 reads MNHEY; CDR2 reads SMNVEV (reference sequence). CD45RO-negative, CCR7-positively selected cells formed the naive CD8 fraction, excluding terminally differentiated effector memory CD45RA+ cells. Several immunoSEQ plates received, in even portions, the genomic DNA of each subset. Assay used: immunoSEQ multiplex PCR; TCRdb lists only in-frame clones, some missing. The repertoire consists of some 2 million clones, with roughly 94% occurring once and the leading ten covering roughly 1%. A note on this clone: Within the sample, other DNA sequences also encode this same CDR3.

The chain uses TRBV27 and TRBJ1-5, with 9 positions matching TRBD1. The sequence was obtained from a young man in good health. Sequencing was performed on naive CD8+ T cells sorted from blood. The CDR3 loop reads CASSTTGGGQPQHF. The CDR3 coding sequence is TGTGCCAGCAGTACGACAGGGGGGGGGCAGCCCCAGCATTTT.